One TCR beta chain is described in this entry. The sample originates from a study of tumor-infiltrating lymphocytes in localized non-small cell lung cancer. The trim removed 5 bases at V and 4 bases at J, leaving 5 bases unmatched. Germline V gene data show CDR1 as SGHTA and CDR2 as FQGTGA. This CDR3 contains 16 residues. The table came from immunoSEQ multiplex PCR; TCRdb's copy has only in-frame clones and leaves some out. Here the sample spans several thousand clones, just under 75% being singletons. The specimen sequenced was uninvolved lung tissue not adjacent to the tumor. The clonotype was recovered from a human donor with non-small cell lung cancer. The rearrangement joins TRBV7-3 to TRBJ2-3, with 14 bases lining up with TRBD2. The CDR3 loop reads CASSEGLAGDPDTQYF. CDR3 nucleotide sequence: TGTGCCAGCAGCGAGGGACTAGCGGGGGATCCAGATACGCAGTATTTT.